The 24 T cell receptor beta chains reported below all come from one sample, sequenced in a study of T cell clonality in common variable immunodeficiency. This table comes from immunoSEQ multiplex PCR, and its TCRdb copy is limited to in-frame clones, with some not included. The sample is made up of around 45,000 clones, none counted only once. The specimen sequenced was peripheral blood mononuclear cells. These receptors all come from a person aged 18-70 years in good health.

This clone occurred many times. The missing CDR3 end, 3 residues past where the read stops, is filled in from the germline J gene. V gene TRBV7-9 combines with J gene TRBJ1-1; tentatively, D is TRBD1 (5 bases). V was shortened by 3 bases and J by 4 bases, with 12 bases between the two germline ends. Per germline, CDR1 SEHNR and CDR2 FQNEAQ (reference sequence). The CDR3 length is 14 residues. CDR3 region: CASSLQGDSTEAFF. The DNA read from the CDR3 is TGTGCCAGCAGCTTGCAGGGAGATAGCACTGAA.

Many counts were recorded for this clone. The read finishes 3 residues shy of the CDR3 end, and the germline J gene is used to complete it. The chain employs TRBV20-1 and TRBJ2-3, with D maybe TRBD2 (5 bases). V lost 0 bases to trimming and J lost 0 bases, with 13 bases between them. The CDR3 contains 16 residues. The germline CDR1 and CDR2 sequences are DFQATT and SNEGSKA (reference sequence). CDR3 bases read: TGCAGTGCTAGAGATCTTTCGCGGACTAGCACAGATACG. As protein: CSARDLSRTSTDT. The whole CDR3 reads CSARDLSRTSTDTQYF.

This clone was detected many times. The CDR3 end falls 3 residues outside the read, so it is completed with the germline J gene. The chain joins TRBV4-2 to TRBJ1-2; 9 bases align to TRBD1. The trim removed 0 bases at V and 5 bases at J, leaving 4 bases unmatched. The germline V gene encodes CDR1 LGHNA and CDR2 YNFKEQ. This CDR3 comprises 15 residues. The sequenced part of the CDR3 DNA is TGTGCCAGCAGCCAAGATGGGGACAGGGTATATGGC. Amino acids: CASSQDGDRVYG. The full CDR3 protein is CASSQDGDRVYGYTF.

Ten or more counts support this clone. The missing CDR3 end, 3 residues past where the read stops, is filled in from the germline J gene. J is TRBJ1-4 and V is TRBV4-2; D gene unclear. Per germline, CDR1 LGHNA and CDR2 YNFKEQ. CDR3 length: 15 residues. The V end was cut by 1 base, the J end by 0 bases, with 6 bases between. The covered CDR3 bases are TGTGCCAGCAGCCAAGGGCAGTCAACTAATGAAAAA. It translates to CASSQGQSTNEK. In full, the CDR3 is CASSQGQSTNEKLFF.

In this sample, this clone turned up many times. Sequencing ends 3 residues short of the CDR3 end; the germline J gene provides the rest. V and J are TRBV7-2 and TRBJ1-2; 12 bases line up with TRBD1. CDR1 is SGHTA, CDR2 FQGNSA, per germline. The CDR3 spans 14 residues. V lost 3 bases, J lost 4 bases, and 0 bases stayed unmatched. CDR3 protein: CASSLGQGAYGYTF. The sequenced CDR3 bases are TGTGCCAGCAGCTTGGGACAGGGGGCCTATGGC.

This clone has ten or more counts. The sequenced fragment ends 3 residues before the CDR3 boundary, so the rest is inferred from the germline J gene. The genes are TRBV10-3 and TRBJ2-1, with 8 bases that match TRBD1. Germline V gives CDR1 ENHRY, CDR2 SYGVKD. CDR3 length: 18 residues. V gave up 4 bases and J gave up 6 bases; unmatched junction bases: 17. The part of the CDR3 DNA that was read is TGTGCCATCAGTGCAAGGGGGAGGCGACAGGGGTCGGTCAATGAG. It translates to CAISARGRRQGSVNE. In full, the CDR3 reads CAISARGRRQGSVNEQFF.

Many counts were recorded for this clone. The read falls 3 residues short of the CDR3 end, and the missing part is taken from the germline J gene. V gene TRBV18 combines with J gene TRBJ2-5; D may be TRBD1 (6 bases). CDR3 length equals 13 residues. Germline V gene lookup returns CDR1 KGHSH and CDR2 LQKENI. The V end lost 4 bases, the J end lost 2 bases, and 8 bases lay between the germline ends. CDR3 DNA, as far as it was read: TGTGCCAGCTCACTAGGACAGCAAGAGACC. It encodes CASSLGQQET. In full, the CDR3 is CASSLGQQETQYF.

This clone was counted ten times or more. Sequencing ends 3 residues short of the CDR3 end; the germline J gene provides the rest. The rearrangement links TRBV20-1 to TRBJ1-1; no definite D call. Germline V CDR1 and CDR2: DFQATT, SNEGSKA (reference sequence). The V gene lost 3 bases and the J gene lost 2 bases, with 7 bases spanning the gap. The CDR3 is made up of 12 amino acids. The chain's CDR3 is CSASLLNTEAFF. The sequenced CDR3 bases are TGCAGTGCTAGTCTCCTAAACACTGAA.

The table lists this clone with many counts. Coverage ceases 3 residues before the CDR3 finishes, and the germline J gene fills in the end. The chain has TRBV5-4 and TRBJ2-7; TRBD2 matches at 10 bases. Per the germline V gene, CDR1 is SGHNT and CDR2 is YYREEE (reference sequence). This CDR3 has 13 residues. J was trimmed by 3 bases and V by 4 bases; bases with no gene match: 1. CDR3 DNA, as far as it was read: TGTGCCAGCAGCGAGCGGGGGGGCTACGAG. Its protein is CASSERGGYE. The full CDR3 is CASSERGGYEQYF.

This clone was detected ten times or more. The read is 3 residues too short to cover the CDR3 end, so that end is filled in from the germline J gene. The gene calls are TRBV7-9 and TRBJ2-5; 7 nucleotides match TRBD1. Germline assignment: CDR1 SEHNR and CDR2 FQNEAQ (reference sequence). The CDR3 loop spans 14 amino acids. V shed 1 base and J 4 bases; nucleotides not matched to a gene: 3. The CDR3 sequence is CASSLEDRRETQYF. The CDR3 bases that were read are TGTGCCAGCAGCTTAGAGGACAGGAGAGAGACC.

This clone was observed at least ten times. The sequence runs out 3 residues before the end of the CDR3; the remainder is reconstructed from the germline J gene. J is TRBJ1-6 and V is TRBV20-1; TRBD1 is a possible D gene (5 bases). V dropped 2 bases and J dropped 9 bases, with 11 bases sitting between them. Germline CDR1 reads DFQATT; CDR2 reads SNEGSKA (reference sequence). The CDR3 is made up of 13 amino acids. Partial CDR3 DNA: TGCAGTGCTAGAAGGGGAAGGAGTTCACCC. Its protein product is CSARRGRSSP. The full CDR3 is CSARRGRSSPLHF.

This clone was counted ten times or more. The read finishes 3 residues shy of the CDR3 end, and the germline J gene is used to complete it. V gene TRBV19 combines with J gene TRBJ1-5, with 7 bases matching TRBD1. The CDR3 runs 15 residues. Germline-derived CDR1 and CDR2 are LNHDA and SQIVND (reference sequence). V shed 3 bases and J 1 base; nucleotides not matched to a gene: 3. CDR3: CASSISQGSNQPQHF. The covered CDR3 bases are TGTGCCAGTAGTATTTCACAGGGGAGCAATCAGCCC. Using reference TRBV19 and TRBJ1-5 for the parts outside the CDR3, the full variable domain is DGGITQSPKYLFRKEGQNVTLSCEQNLNHDAMYWYRQDPGQGLRLIYYSQIVNDFQKGDIAEGYSVSREKKESFPLTVTSAQKNPTAFYLCASSISQGSNQPQHFGDGTRLSIL.

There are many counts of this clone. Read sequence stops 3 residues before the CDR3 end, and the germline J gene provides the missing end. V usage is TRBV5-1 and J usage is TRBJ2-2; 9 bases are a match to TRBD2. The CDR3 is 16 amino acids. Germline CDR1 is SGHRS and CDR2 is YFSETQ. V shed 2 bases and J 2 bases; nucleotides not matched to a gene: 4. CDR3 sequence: CASSLIAGDNTGELFF. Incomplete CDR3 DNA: TGCGCCAGCAGCTTAATAGCGGGGGACAACACCGGGGAG.

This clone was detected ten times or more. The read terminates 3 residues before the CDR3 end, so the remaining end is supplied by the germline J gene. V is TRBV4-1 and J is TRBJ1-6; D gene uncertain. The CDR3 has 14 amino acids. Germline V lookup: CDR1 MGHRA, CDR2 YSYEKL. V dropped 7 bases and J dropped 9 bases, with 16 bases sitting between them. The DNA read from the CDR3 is TGCGCCAGCAAACCTCCGGGGTTGGGTTCACCC. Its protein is CASKPPGLGSP. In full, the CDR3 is CASKPPGLGSPLHF.

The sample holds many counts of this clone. CDR3 bases read: TGTGCCTGGGGGAGTCGGGGGAAGAATCAGCCC. Amino acid sequence: CAWGSRGKNQP. The whole CDR3 region reads CAWGSRGKNQPQHF. This chain links TRBV30 with TRBJ1-5, with D maybe TRBD1 (5 bases). The read ends 3 residues shy of where the CDR3 ends; the end is completed using the germline J gene. In germline, CDR1 is GTSNPN, CDR2 SVGIG (reference sequence). Trimming cost V 5 bases and J 4 bases, with 15 bases left between them. This CDR3 is built from 14 residues.

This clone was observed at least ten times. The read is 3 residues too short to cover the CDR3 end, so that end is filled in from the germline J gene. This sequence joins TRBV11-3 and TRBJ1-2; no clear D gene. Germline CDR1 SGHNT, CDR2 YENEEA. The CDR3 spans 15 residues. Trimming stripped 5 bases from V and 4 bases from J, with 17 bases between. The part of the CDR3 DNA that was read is TGTGCCAGCAGCCCGGCACTAGGGTCAGTCTATGGC. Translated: CASSPALGSVYG. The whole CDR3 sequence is CASSPALGSVYGYTF.

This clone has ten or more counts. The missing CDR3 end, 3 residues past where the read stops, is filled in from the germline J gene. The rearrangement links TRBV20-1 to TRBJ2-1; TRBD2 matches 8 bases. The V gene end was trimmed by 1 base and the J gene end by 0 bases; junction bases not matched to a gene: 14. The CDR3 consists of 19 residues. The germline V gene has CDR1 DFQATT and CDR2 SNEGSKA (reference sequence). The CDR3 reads CSARAGGASGLSSYNEQFF. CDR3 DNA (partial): TGCAGTGCTAGAGCCGGGGGGGCTAGCGGATTAAGCTCCTACAATGAG.

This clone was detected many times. Incomplete CDR3 DNA: TGTGCCAGCAGTTTACACAGGGTCCCCTACGAG. Translation gives CASSLHRVPYE. The entire CDR3 reads CASSLHRVPYEQYF. This chain uses TRBV6-2 or TRBV6-3 with TRBJ2-7; maybe TRBD1 (6 bases). The CDR3 goes on 3 residues after the read ends, and that part is filled in from the germline J gene. Germline CDR1 is MNHEY and CDR2 is SVGEGT. This CDR3 comprises 14 residues. The ends were cut back, 4 bases at V and 2 bases at J, with 12 bases in the middle.

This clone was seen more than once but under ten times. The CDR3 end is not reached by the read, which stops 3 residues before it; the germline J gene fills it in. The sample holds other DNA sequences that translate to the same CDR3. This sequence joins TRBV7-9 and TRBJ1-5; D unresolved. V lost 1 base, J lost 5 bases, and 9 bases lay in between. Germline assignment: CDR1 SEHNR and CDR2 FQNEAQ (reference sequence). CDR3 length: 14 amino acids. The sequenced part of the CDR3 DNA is TGTGCCAGCAGCTTAGTCAGCGGCGATCAGCCC. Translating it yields CASSLVSGDQP. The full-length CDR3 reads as CASSLVSGDQPQHF. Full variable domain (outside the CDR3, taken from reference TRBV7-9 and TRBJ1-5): DTGVSQNPRHKITKRGQNVTFRCDPISEHNRLYWYRQTLGQGPEFLTYFQNEAQLEKSRLLSDRFSAERPKGSFSTLEIQRTEQGDSAMYLCASSLVSGDQPQHFGDGTRLSIL.

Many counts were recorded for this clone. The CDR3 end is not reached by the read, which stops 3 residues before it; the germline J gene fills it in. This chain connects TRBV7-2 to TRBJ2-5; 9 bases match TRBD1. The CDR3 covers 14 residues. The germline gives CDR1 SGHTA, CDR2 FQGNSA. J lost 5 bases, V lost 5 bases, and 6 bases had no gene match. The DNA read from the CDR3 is TGTGCCAGCAGCAGTAACAGGGGGCGGGAGACC. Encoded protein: CASSSNRGRET. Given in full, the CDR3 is CASSSNRGRETQYF.

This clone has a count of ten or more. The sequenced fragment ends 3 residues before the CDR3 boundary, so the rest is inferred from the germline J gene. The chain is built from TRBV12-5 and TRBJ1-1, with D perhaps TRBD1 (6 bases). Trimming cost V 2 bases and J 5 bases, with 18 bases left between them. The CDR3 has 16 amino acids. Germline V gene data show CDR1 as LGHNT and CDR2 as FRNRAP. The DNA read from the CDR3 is TGTGCTAGTGGTTTGACTGGGGGGGGGCGGAGGACTGAA. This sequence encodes CASGLTGGGRRTE. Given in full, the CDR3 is CASGLTGGGRRTEAFF. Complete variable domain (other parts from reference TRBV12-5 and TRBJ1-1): DARVTQTPRHKVTEMGQEVTMRCQPILGHNTVFWYRQTMMQGLELLAYFRNRAPLDDSGMPKDRFSAEMPDATLATLKIQPSEPRDSAVYFCASGLTGGGRRTEAFFGQGTRLTVV.

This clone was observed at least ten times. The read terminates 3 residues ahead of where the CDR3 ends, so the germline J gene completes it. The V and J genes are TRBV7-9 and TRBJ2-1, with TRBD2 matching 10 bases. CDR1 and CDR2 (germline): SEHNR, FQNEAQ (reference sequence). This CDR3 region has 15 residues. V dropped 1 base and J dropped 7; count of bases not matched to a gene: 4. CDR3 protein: CASSLVLAGVNEQFF. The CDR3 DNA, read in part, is TGTGCCAGCAGCTTAGTTCTAGCGGGGGTTAATGAG.

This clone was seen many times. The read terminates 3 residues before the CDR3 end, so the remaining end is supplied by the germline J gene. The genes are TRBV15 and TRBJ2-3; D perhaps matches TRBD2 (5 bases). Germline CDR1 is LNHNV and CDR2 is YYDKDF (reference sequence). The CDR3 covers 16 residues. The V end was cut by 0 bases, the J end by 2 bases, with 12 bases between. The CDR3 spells CATSRDSDSYTDTQYF. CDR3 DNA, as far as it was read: TGTGCCACCAGCAGAGATAGCGACTCGTACACAGATACG. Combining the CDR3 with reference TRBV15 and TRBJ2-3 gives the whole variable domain DAMVIQNPRYQVTQFGKPVTLSCSQTLNHNVMYWYQQKSSQAPKLLFHYYDKDFNNEADTPDNFQSRRPNTSFCFLDIRSPGLGDTAMYLCATSRDSDSYTDTQYFGPGTRLTVL.

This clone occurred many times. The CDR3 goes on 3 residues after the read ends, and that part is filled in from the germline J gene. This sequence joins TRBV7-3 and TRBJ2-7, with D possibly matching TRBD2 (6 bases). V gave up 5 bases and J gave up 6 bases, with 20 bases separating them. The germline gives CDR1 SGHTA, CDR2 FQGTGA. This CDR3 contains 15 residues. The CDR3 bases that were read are TGTGCCAGCAGCCCCCTTGGGGGGACGCCGGCCGAG. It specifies CASSPLGGTPAE. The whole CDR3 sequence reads CASSPLGGTPAEQYF.